This TCR beta chain is from a study of OX40 agonist ivuxolimab in advanced cancers. The wider study: Dose-escalation patients had hepatocellular carcinoma, melanoma, renal cell or head and neck cancer. Three individuals attained partial responses, comprising one hepatocellular carcinoma case and two cutaneous melanoma cases. Study results and caveats: The average count of expanded clones was higher among CD8+ T cells than among CD4+. In the 0.1 to 3.0 mg/kg range, CD4+ and CD8+ blood T cells had expanded clonally by week 6.

This clone was picked up one time. Antigen: not known. Clones were read by immunoSEQ multiplex PCR, and TCRdb kept only the in-frame ones, dropping some. This sample has about 73,000 clones, with just under 90% found just once. CDR3 length: 13 amino acids. The V gene's germline CDR1 is SQVTM and CDR2 ANQGSEA. Trimming shortened V by 3 bases and J by 2 bases, and 9 bases separated the two germline ends. Sequences were derived from CD4+ or CD8+ T cells sorted from blood, sampled in a trial of the OX40 agonist ivuxolimab. V usage is TRBV29-1 and J usage is TRBJ2-3; D remains unclear. This receptor was obtained from an adult with an advanced solid tumor such as melanoma, head and neck, liver or kidney cancer. CDR3 amino acids: CSVEVGNTDTQYF. CDR3 DNA: TGCAGCGTTGAGGTGGGGAACACAGATACGCAGTATTTT.